This passage covers 19 T cell receptor beta chains from one sample sequenced in a study of T cell responses to AZD1222 COVID-19 vaccine (dated by TCRdb to about 2021). Libraries were built with the immunoSEQ multiplex PCR assay. This is the immuneACCESS table as TCRdb keeps it, with only in-frame sequences that have V and J called. A part of the clones is gone; compared with another copy, unresolved V genes explain less than half, and the rest is unexplained. This sample holds about 100,000 clones; roughly 90% were observed only once. The ten largest clones represent 1.8% of the sample. In the paper's terms, the time point label means: baseline before first vaccination. Specimen: peripheral blood, collected on day 0 of AZD1222 vaccination. The receptor set was obtained from an adult in good health.

This rearrangement joins TRBV10-2 to TRBJ2-7, with 10 bases lining up with TRBD1. CDR1 WSHSY and CDR2 SAAADI come from the germline V gene. This CDR3 is 13 amino acids long. The junction had 5 bases not matched to a gene; V was cut back by 8 bases and J by 4 bases. CDR3 sequence (DNA): TGCGCCAGCCGGGACAGGGGTCCTTACGAGCAGTACTTC. Translation: CASRDRGPYEQYF.

The table lists this clone with a few counts. The chain recombines TRBV7-9 with TRBJ1-6, with TRBD1 identical over 8 bases. V lost 3 bases to trimming and J lost 7 bases; unmatched junction nucleotides: 5. Germline values: CDR1 SEHNR, CDR2 FQNEAQ (reference sequence). This CDR3 has 15 amino acids. CDR3 DNA sequence: TGTGCCAGCAGCTTGACTACAGGGGGGAATTCACCCCTCCACTTT. This gives the protein CASSLTTGGNSPLHF.

The V and J genes are TRBV28 and TRBJ2-2; TRBD2 matches at 12 bases. The CDR3 contains 16 residues. The ends lost 6 bases at V and 8 bases at J; junction bases unmatched: 10. CDR1 MDHEN and CDR2 SYDVKM come from the germline V gene. The CDR3 here is CASRARLAGVIGELFF. The CDR3 DNA is TGTGCCAGCAGGGCCAGACTAGCGGGAGTGATAGGGGAGCTGTTTTTT.

This chain joins TRBV28 and TRBJ1-5, with a possible D match to TRBD1 (6 bases). Germline V gene lookup returns CDR1 MDHEN and CDR2 SYDVKM. V shed 5 bases and J shed 6 bases, with 11 bases lying between them. The CDR3 runs to 13 residues. The CDR3 region is CASSQRGGQPQHF. The DNA for the CDR3 is TGTGCCAGCAGTCAGAGAGGGGGTCAGCCCCAGCATTTT.

The CDR3 nucleotides are TGCGCCAGCAGCCAAGAGTGGGGCAGGAACACTGAAGCTTTCTTT. It translates to CASSQEWGRNTEAFF. The chain couples TRBV4-3 to TRBJ1-1, with D possibly matching TRBD1 (5 bases). This CDR3 comprises 15 residues. The germline V gene encodes CDR1 LGHNA and CDR2 YSLEER. V lost 0 bases, J lost 1 base, and 9 bases lay in between.

This clone appeared once. This sequence joins TRBV10-3 and TRBJ2-1; possibly TRBD1 for D (6 bases). CDR1 and CDR2 from the germline V gene are ENHRY and SYGVKD. This CDR3 contains 15 residues. V dropped 4 bases and J dropped 8 bases, with 18 bases sitting between them. The CDR3 DNA reads TGTGCCATCAGTGCGGGACACCGTGGTGGGGATGAGCAGTTCTTC. Its protein is CAISAGHRGGDEQFF.

This chain links TRBV6-5 with TRBJ2-7, with D perhaps TRBD1 or TRBD2 (5 bases each). This CDR3 is 14 amino acids long. Germline CDR1 reads MNHEY; CDR2 reads SVGAGI. V was pared by 4 bases and J by 0 bases, with 10 bases between. The CDR3 region is CASSSGARSYEQYF. The CDR3 DNA reads TGTGCCAGCAGTTCCGGGGCTCGCTCCTACGAGCAGTACTTC.

The V and J genes are TRBV3-1 (or the pseudogene TRBV3-2) and TRBJ2-7; either TRBD1 or TRBD2 may fit D (5 bases each). The CDR3 is made up of 14 amino acids. CDR1 and CDR2 from the germline V gene are LGHDT and YNNKEL (reference sequence). Trimming removed 4 bases at V and 3 bases at J, with 13 bases between. CDR3 protein: CASSPEGPVYEQYF. The CDR3 coding sequence is TGTGCCAGCAGCCCTGAGGGACCGGTCTACGAGCAGTACTTC.

This rearrangement joins TRBV13 to TRBJ2-3; 12 bases line up with TRBD2. The CDR3 has 15 residues. V lost 5 bases, J lost 7 bases, and 7 bases stayed unmatched. In germline, CDR1 is PRHDT, CDR2 FYEKMQ (reference sequence). CDR3 region: CASSPALAGGNTQYF. The CDR3 DNA is TGTGCCAGCAGCCCCGCCCTAGCGGGAGGGAATACGCAGTATTTT. Complete variable domain (other parts from reference TRBV13 and TRBJ2-3): AAGVIQSPRHLIKEKRETATLKCYPIPRHDTVYWYQQGPGQDPQFLISFYEKMQSDKGSIPDRFSAQQFSDYHSELNMSSLELGDSALYFCASSPALAGGNTQYFGPGTRLTVL.

V usage is TRBV25-1 and J usage is TRBJ2-7; no clear D. From germline, CDR1 is MGHDK and CDR2 SYGVNS. The CDR3 loop spans 15 amino acids. Trimming removed 3 bases at V and 2 bases at J, with 14 bases between. The CDR3 DNA reads as TGTGCCAGCAGTGATACTGGCCAGAAAACCTACGAGCAGTACTTC. It encodes CASSDTGQKTYEQYF.

CDR3 residues: CASGLSPGNTIYF. The CDR3 DNA follows: TGTGCTAGTGGTTTGAGTCCTGGAAACACCATATATTTT. The J gene is TRBJ1-3, the V gene TRBV12-5; D uncertain. The germline CDR1 and CDR2 sequences are LGHNT and FRNRAP. Trimming cost V 2 bases and J 2 bases, with 4 bases left between them. The CDR3 spans 13 residues.

The chain carries TRBV3-1 (or the pseudogene TRBV3-2) and TRBJ2-7; TRBD1 matches 7 bases. CDR1 LGHDT and CDR2 YNNKEL come from the germline V gene (reference sequence). V gave up 0 bases and J gave up 1 base; unmatched junction bases: 9. This CDR3 is 17 amino acids long. The CDR3 nucleotides read TGTGCCAGCAGCCAAGATGGGTTGGGGACAGTTTCCTACGAGCAGTACTTC. It translates to CASSQDGLGTVSYEQYF.

This chain uses TRBV2 with TRBJ2-1, with 9 bases lining up with TRBD2. With V trimmed by 1 base and J by 11 bases, 9 bases remained unmatched. This CDR3 has 15 amino acids. Germline V lookup: CDR1 SNHLY, CDR2 FYNNEI. CDR3 in DNA: TGTGCCAGCAGTGAAGGCCTAGCGGGACGTAGTAAGCAGTTCTTC. This gives the protein CASSEGLAGRSKQFF.

This chain connects TRBV25-1 to TRBJ1-2; D unresolved. The V gene's germline CDR1 is MGHDK and CDR2 SYGVNS. Trimming shortened V by 1 base and J by 1 base, and 7 bases separated the two germline ends. CDR3 length: 14 amino acids. The DNA for the CDR3 is TGTGCCAGCAGTGAATTCGGTGGTAACTATGGCTACACCTTC. It encodes CASSEFGGNYGYTF.

The chain is built from TRBV6-5 and TRBJ1-4, with D uncertain. Germline CDR1 and CDR2: MNHEY and SVGAGI. V gave up 0 bases and J gave up 5 bases, with 13 bases separating them. This CDR3 comprises 16 residues. The CDR3 DNA follows: TGTGCCAGCAGTTACTCGCCTGACACAGAGAATGAAAAACTGTTTTTT. This codes for CASSYSPDTENEKLFF.

V and J are TRBV7-2 and TRBJ2-7, with no clear D. This CDR3 is built from 17 residues. V was shortened by 6 bases and J by 5 bases, with 26 bases between the two germline ends. Germline V lookup: CDR1 SGHTA, CDR2 FQGNSA. CDR3 amino acids: CASSEDPLLILANEQYF. CDR3 sequence (DNA): TGTGCCAGCAGTGAAGACCCACTGCTCATACTGGCGAACGAGCAGTACTTC.

The chain combines TRBV4-1 with TRBJ1-2, with D perhaps matching TRBD1 (5 bases). This CDR3 is built from 15 residues. Trimming took 3 bases from V and 1 from J, leaving 12 bases between them. Per the germline V gene, CDR1 is MGHRA and CDR2 is YSYEKL. CDR3 sequence (DNA): TGCGCCAGCAGCCAGGGTCAAGGGGATAACTATGGCTACACCTTC. Translation: CASSQGQGDNYGYTF.

The chain joins TRBV18 to TRBJ2-1; D is uncertain. CDR1 KGHSH and CDR2 LQKENI come from the germline V gene. Trimming removed 1 base from V and 5 bases from J, with 12 bases in between. This CDR3 contains 15 residues. CDR3 residues: CASSPQVSFNNEQFF. The CDR3 DNA sequence: TGTGCCAGCTCACCACAGGTCTCTTTTAACAATGAGCAGTTCTTC. Full variable domain (missing parts from reference TRBV18 and TRBJ2-1): NAGVMQNPRHLVRRRGQEARLRCSPMKGHSHVYWYRQLPEEGLKFMVYLQKENIIDESGMPKERFSAEFPKEGPSILRIQQVVRGDSAAYFCASSPQVSFNNEQFFGPGTRLTVL.

The chain combines TRBV28 with TRBJ2-7; 9 positions match TRBD2. This CDR3 spans 17 amino acids. Germline lookup yields CDR1 MDHEN and CDR2 SYDVKM. V shed 1 base and J 7 bases; nucleotides not matched to a gene: 14. The CDR3 protein is CASSLLGASGEVGEQYF. The CDR3 nucleotides are TGTGCCAGCAGTTTATTAGGGGCTAGCGGGGAGGTGGGGGAGCAGTACTTC.